The following is a T cell receptor beta chain sequence with its context. This CDR3 comprises 16 residues. The germline V and J ends were trimmed by 3 bases and 4 bases, with 18 bases remaining between them. Germline values: CDR1 LGHDT, CDR2 YNNKEL (reference sequence). The source of the sample is a study of blood T cell repertoires in COVID-19. The method was immunoSEQ multiplex PCR; TCRdb's version includes in-frame clones alone and lacks a portion of them. The table includes 30,000 to 40,000 clones, about nine tenths detected once. The origin of this receptor is a human donor in a cohort sampled during active COVID-19. The sequenced sample was peripheral blood. V and J are TRBV3-1 (or the pseudogene TRBV3-2) and TRBJ1-2, with D perhaps TRBD1 (5 bases). For the CDR3, the DNA is TGTGCCAGCAGCCAGCTTCCTGGGGGGGATCTCTATGGCTACACCTTC. This codes for CASSQLPGGDLYGYTF.